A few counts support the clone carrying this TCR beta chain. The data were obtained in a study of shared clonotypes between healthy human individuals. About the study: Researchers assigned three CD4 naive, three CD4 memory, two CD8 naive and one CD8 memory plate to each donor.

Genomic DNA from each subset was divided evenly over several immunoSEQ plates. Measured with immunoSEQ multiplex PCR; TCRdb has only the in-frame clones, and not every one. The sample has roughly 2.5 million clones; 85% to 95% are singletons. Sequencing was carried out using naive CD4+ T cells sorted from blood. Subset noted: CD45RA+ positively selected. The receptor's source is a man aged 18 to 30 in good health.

The CDR3 loop reads CASSQELKEGEAFF. Written as DNA, the CDR3 is TGCGCCAGCAGCCAAGAGTTGAAGGAGGGTGAAGCTTTCTTT. The chain has TRBV4-3 and TRBJ1-1; no clear D gene. Germline CDR1 is LGHNA and CDR2 is YSLEER. Trimming shortened V by 0 bases and J by 7 bases, and 12 bases separated the two germline ends. CDR3 length equals 14 residues.